The next 27 T cell receptor beta chains were all read from a single sample in a study of vaccination and CD4 T cells after COVID-19 (dated by TCRdb to 2022 to 2024). The sample's treatment or condition label, decoded: roughly 11-day PBMC culture with coronavirus spike peptide pools or control peptides (ViraFEST assay). Libraries came from PCR. Sequencing instrument: Illumina iSeq 100. TCR sequencing of DNA from cultured CD4+ T cells used the Oncomine TCR Beta short-read assay at the Johns Hopkins FTIC core. TCRdb passed the public sequencing reads through fastp at Q25 and MiXCR, retaining productive beta sequences. A single entry per CDR3 protein holds the most common genes and DNA from its merged rows. This sample comprises 13,000 to 15,000 distinct CDR3 sequences, 50% to 55% of them detected only once. Approximately 8% of the sample is in the top ten clones. Their specific antigens are unknown. Source material: CD4+ T cells from blood, cultured in vitro. The receptors shown here come from a human donor who had recovered from COVID-19.

The chain carries TRBV5-1 and TRBJ1-2; possible D gene TRBD1, 5 bases. The V end was cut by 3 bases, the J end by 7 bases, with 10 bases between. Germline CDR1 and CDR2: SGHRS and YFSETQ. This CDR3 contains 12 residues. CDR3 in amino acids: CASSSSGTGYTF. CDR3 bases: TGCGCCAGCAGCTCGTCAGGGACTGGCTACACCTTC. Full variable domain (outside the CDR3, taken from reference TRBV5-1 and TRBJ1-2): KAGVTQTPRYLIKTRGQQVTLSCSPISGHRSVSWYQQTPGQGLQFLFEYFSETQRNKGNFPGRFSGRQFSNSRSEMNVSTLELGDSALYLCASSSSGTGYTFGSGTRLTVV.

The chain joins TRBV11-2 to TRBJ1-5; D is perhaps TRBD1 (6 bases). With 5 bases removed from V and 5 bases from J, the gap between germline ends came to 10 bases. The CDR3 totals 13 residues. CDR1 SGHAT and CDR2 FQNNGV come from the germline V gene. CDR3 bases: TGTGCCAGCAGCCTGGACAGCTATCAGCCCCAGCATTTT. Residues: CASSLDSYQPQHF.

There are a few counts of this clonotype. The chain employs TRBV19 and TRBJ2-5; 10 bases line up with TRBD2. CDR1 and CDR2 from the germline V gene are LNHDA and SQIVND (reference sequence). This CDR3 contains 15 residues. The junction had 4 bases not matched to a gene; V was cut back by 2 bases and J by 4 bases. CDR3 residues: CASSIIAGGRETQYF. CDR3 sequence (DNA): TGTGCCAGTAGTATAATAGCGGGAGGTAGAGAGACCCAGTACTTC.

This clonotype was counted between two and nine times. The rearrangement joins TRBV27 to TRBJ2-2; possible D gene TRBD1, 6 bases. Trimming cost V 7 bases and J 8 bases, with 14 bases left between them. There are 13 residues in the CDR3. Germline CDR1 and CDR2: MNHEY and SMNVEV (reference sequence). CDR3 bases: TGTGCCAGCACTCACAGGGAAGGAGGGGAGCTGTTTTTT. Protein sequence: CASTHREGGELFF.

The chain joins TRBV27 to TRBJ2-5; 12 nucleotides match TRBD1. The CDR3 covers 16 residues. The germline CDR1 and CDR2 sequences are MNHEY and SMNVEV (reference sequence). The J segment lost 7 bases and the V segment lost 8 bases, leaving 14 bases of the junction unmatched. The chain's CDR3 is CASGGTGGVIGGTQYF. CDR3 bases: TGTGCCAGCGGCGGGACAGGGGGCGTGATCGGGGGGACCCAGTACTTC.

This clonotype was recorded only once. This chain uses TRBV11-2 with TRBJ1-2; the D is unclear. The CDR3 contains 14 residues. The V end lost 2 bases, the J end lost 5 bases, and 12 bases lay between the germline ends. The germline gives CDR1 SGHAT, CDR2 FQNNGV. The CDR3 DNA reads TGTGCCAGCAGCTTAACGGCCGCGTCTTATGGCTACACCTTC. Translating it yields CASSLTAASYGYTF.

The DNA of the CDR3 is TGTGCCAGCAGCTTGGTGGACAGGGGTCGGTCACCCCTCCACTTT. This codes for CASSLVDRGRSPLHF. The gene calls are TRBV5-6 and TRBJ1-6, with 9 bases aligning to TRBD1. The germline CDR1 and CDR2 sequences are SGHDT and YYEEEE. This CDR3 has 15 amino acids. V trimming: 0 bases; J trimming: 10 bases; junction bases outside the gene matches: 5.

The rearrangement links TRBV2 to TRBJ1-6; TRBD1 is a possible D gene (5 bases). Trimming took 7 bases from V and 8 from J, leaving 15 bases between them. The germline V gene encodes CDR1 SNHLY and CDR2 FYNNEI. The CDR3 loop spans 14 amino acids. The CDR3 region is CASTDGGYDSPLHF. The CDR3 region has the DNA TGTGCCAGCACAGACGGGGGTTATGATTCACCCCTCCACTTT. The full variable domain, rest sourced from reference TRBV2 and TRBJ1-6, is EPEVTQTPSHQVTQMGQEVILRCVPISNHLYFYWYRQILGQKVEFLVSFYNNEISEKSEIFDDQFSVERPDGSNFTLKIRSTKLEDSAMYFCASTDGGYDSPLHFGNGTRLTVT.

This chain joins TRBV10-3 and TRBJ2-7, with 12 bases aligning to TRBD2. Germline CDR1 ENHRY, CDR2 SYGVKD. With V trimmed by 3 bases and J by 1 base, 13 bases remained unmatched. The CDR3 is 19 residues long. The CDR3 loop reads CAISDPGLAGGAGSYEQYF. The DNA for the CDR3 is TGTGCCATCAGTGACCCCGGTCTAGCGGGAGGGGCCGGTTCCTACGAGCAGTACTTC.

With regard to this clonotype: At one end the junction does not follow the germline gene, possibly because of a read error. The V and J genes are TRBV2 and TRBJ2-4, with D tentatively TRBD2 (5 bases). From germline, CDR1 is SNHLY and CDR2 FYNNEI. There are 15 residues in the CDR3. DNA for the CDR3: TGTGCCAGCAGTGAAGGGGGTAGCGCCGGAAACATTCAGTATTTC. This sequence encodes CASSEGGSAGNIQYF.

CDR3 region: CASSPVPWESYEQYF. In DNA, the CDR3 is TGTGCCAGCAGCCCAGTTCCTTGGGAGTCCTACGAGCAGTACTTC. The chain joins TRBV7-9 to TRBJ2-7, with D maybe TRBD2 (5 bases). This CDR3 has 15 residues. Per the germline V gene, CDR1 is SEHNR and CDR2 is FQNEAQ (reference sequence). Trimming took off 5 bases at V and 1 base at J, with 15 bases between the two ends.

This clonotype has just a few counts. The genes are TRBV6-2 or TRBV6-3 and TRBJ1-2, with D perhaps TRBD1 (5 bases). With 2 bases removed from V and 3 bases from J, the gap between germline ends came to 7 bases. The germline gives CDR1 MNHEY, CDR2 SVGEGT. CDR3 size: 13 residues. The CDR3 DNA follows: TGTGCCAGCAGTTACGACAGAGACTATGGCTACACCTTC. It is translated as CASSYDRDYGYTF.

The rearrangement links TRBV6-1 to TRBJ2-7; 12 nucleotides match TRBD2. CDR3 length: 14 residues. CDR1 MNHNS and CDR2 SASEGT come from the germline V gene. J was trimmed by 4 bases and V by 6 bases; bases with no gene match: 4. CDR3: CASRPGLAGYEQYF. CDR3 coding DNA: TGTGCCAGCAGGCCGGGACTAGCGGGTTACGAGCAGTACTTC.

The CDR3 DNA reads as TGTGCCAGCAGCCAACTAGCGGATACCTACGAGCAGTACTTC. Protein sequence: CASSQLADTYEQYF. The rearrangement uses TRBV3-1 and TRBJ2-7; 7 bases match TRBD2. V was clipped by 2 bases and J by 2 bases; unmatched bases: 3. Germline V gene lookup returns CDR1 LGHDT and CDR2 YNNKEL (reference sequence). The CDR3 is 14 residues long.

This chain connects TRBV6-2 or TRBV6-3 to TRBJ1-1, with TRBD1 as a possible D gene (5 bases). Germline V gene lookup returns CDR1 MNHEY and CDR2 SVGEGT. V was cut by 11 bases and J by 2 bases, with 12 bases left in between. This CDR3 region has 12 residues. CDR3 amino acids: CASNRQNTEAFF. The CDR3 DNA is TGTGCCTCCAACAGGCAAAACACTGAAGCTTTCTTT.

This clonotype was seen only a few times. The V call is TRBV19, the J call TRBJ1-2; the D gene is possibly TRBD1 (5 bases). The CDR3 has 13 amino acids. Deletions cut 6 bases from V and 3 bases from J, with 11 bases between. CDR1 is LNHDA, CDR2 SQIVND, per germline (reference sequence). The CDR3 DNA is TGTGCCAGTAGATCAGGGTATGACTATGGCTACACCTTC. Translation gives CASRSGYDYGYTF.

The rearrangement links TRBV6-1 to TRBJ2-2; D is uncertain. In germline, CDR1 is MNHNS, CDR2 SASEGT. V was trimmed by 10 bases and J by 0 bases, leaving 12 bases between them. This CDR3 has 14 amino acids. The CDR3 sequence: CATKATANTGELFF. The DNA for the CDR3 is TGTGCCACCAAGGCCACAGCGAACACCGGGGAGCTGTTTTTT.

The J gene is TRBJ2-7, the V gene TRBV6-5, with D unclear. Trimming took 0 bases from V and 1 from J, leaving 10 bases between them. The CDR3 runs 15 residues. In germline, CDR1 is MNHEY, CDR2 SVGAGI. The CDR3 reads CASSYSWRRSYEQYF. For the CDR3, the DNA is TGTGCCAGCAGTTACTCGTGGCGGCGTTCCTACGAGCAGTACTTC.

The chain carries TRBV12-3 or TRBV12-4 and TRBJ1-1; tentative D call: TRBD1 (5 bases). Trimming left V 7 bases short and J 0 bases short, with 12 bases between. The CDR3 covers 14 residues. CDR3 in DNA: TGTGCCAGCACCTTGACAGAACTGAACACTGAAGCTTTCTTT. It translates to CASTLTELNTEAFF.

V is TRBV7-2 and J is TRBJ1-3; 8 bases match TRBD1. The V gene end was trimmed by 8 bases and the J gene end by 0 bases; junction bases not matched to a gene: 3. Germline CDR1 is SGHTA and CDR2 is FQGNSA. The CDR3 sequence is 14 residues long. The DNA for the CDR3 is TGTGCCAGCGGACAGGGCCTCTCTGGAAACACCATATATTTT. This gives the protein CASGQGLSGNTIYF.

This clonotype appeared a few times. The chain links TRBV28 to TRBJ1-1; D is perhaps TRBD1 (5 bases). The CDR3 runs to 15 residues. Germline V gives CDR1 MDHEN, CDR2 SYDVKM. V lost 3 bases and J 0 bases, leaving 11 bases between the germline ends. The DNA of the CDR3 is TGTGCCAGCAGTTTTTTGGGACGGATGAACACTGAAGCTTTCTTT. This gives the protein CASSFLGRMNTEAFF.

CDR3 DNA sequence: TGCAGTGCTAGAGATGGGCCGGGACAGGGGGCGCTTAGCGGCTACACCTTC. Its protein is CSARDGPGQGALSGYTF. The rearrangement uses TRBV20-1 and TRBJ1-2; 12 bases fit TRBD1. The CDR3 has 17 residues. V lost 0 bases and J lost 8; bases outside the gene matches: 13. Germline CDR1 reads DFQATT; CDR2 reads SNEGSKA (reference sequence).

The gene calls are TRBV10-3 and TRBJ1-1; TRBD1 is a possible D gene (5 bases). The V and J ends lost 1 base and 3 bases respectively, with 12 bases between them. The CDR3 covers 15 residues. Per the germline V gene, CDR1 is ENHRY and CDR2 is SYGVKD. The CDR3 sequence is CAISEYRQSDTEAFF. CDR3 nucleotides: TGTGCCATCAGTGAGTATCGACAGTCCGACACTGAAGCTTTCTTT.

In regard to this clonotype: The junction shows a germline mismatch at one end, possibly a read error. The rearrangement uses TRBV7-7 and TRBJ2-3, with 11 nucleotides matching TRBD2. The CDR3 runs to 18 residues. The germline V gene encodes CDR1 SSHAT and CDR2 FNYEAQ (reference sequence). The CDR3, as DNA: TGTGCTAGCAGCCGAATCCGACTAGCGGGAAATAGCACAGATACGCAGTATTTT. As protein: CASSRIRLAGNSTDTQYF.

This clonotype was detected once. The chain recombines TRBV5-8 with TRBJ1-1, with a tentative D call TRBD1 (5 bases). The CDR3 spans 16 residues. Germline V gene lookup returns CDR1 SGHTS and CDR2 YDEGEE. Trimming stripped 0 bases from V and 1 base from J, with 13 bases between. Written as DNA, the CDR3 is TGTGCCAGCAGCTTGGCCATAAACAGGAAGAACACTGAAGCTTTCTTT. It codes for CASSLAINRKNTEAFF.

This chain joins TRBV20-1 and TRBJ2-1; 10 bases are shared with TRBD2. This CDR3 has 14 residues. Germline values: CDR1 DFQATT, CDR2 SNEGSKA (reference sequence). V lost 3 bases and J lost 4; bases outside the gene matches: 3. The CDR3 region has the DNA TGCAGTGCTAGCACTAGCGGGGCATACAATGAGCAGTTCTTC. This encodes CSASTSGAYNEQFF.

CDR3 DNA: TGTGCCAGCAGCATCGGGGCCCAAGATGAAAAACTGTTTTTT. This gives the protein CASSIGAQDEKLFF. The chain joins TRBV7-9 to TRBJ1-4; perhaps TRBD1 as D (5 bases). The CDR3 loop spans 14 amino acids. Trimming cost V 5 bases and J 6 bases, with 13 bases left between them. Germline CDR1 SEHNR, CDR2 FQNEAQ (reference sequence).